This T cell receptor beta chain was sequenced for a study of blood T cells in healthy people across ages. PCR was performed a second time for about 7 to 12 cycles using a sample-barcoded 5' primer and a J-beta primer mix. MiXCR, run by TCRdb on the 5' RACE reads, gives a single entry per CDR3 protein. Of about 730,000 distinct CDR3 sequences listed, roughly two fifths are singletons. The CDR3 loop spans 14 amino acids. The ends lost 8 bases at V and 2 bases at J; junction bases unmatched: 9. Germline V CDR1 and CDR2: MNHEY, SVGAGI. This clonotype was counted only a few times. The rearrangement joins TRBV6-5 to TRBJ2-7; TRBD2 aligns across 7 bases. This TCR derives from a woman aged 55-70 years in good health. Sequences were obtained from blood. CDR3 nucleotides: TGTGCCAGCGGATTTAGCGGGTCTACCTACGAGCAGTACTTC. Its protein product is CASGFSGSTYEQYF.